This TCR beta chain was retrieved from a study of beta chain features in type 1 diabetes. Whole-study findings and limits: When Type 1 diabetes patients were examined, their TCRB CDR3s proved moderately but significantly shorter in all four CD4+ subsets.

At least ten counts were recorded for this clone. Antigen unknown. The study reverse transcribed the entire isolated RNA, so it sequenced expressed TCRB transcripts. Profiled with immunoSEQ multiplex PCR; TCRdb holds only in-frame clones, not every one. The sample has a few hundred thousand clones, 8% to 10% seen once. Between the trimmed V and J ends, which lost 5 bases and 7 bases, there was a span of 16 bases. The CDR3 loop spans 14 amino acids. Germline CDR1 and CDR2: SGHTA and FQGNSA. The receptor was derived from a man aged 30-40 years with type 1 diabetes. The chain is built from TRBV7-2 and TRBJ2-3; D uncertain. Material for sequencing was central memory CD4+ T cells from blood. The DNA for the CDR3 is TGTGCCAGCAGCAAGACGGGTTGGGGTAATACGCAGTATTTT. It yields the protein CASSKTGWGNTQYF.